A single sample gave rise to the 26 T cell receptor beta chains below, sequenced in a study of cytomegalovirus exposure and HLA in healthy donors. The PCR was carried out with 60 Vbeta primers and 13 Jbeta primers. Using immunoSEQ multiplex PCR, the repertoire was profiled, and TCRdb retains in-frame clones only, with some absent. This sample's table has about 200,000 clones. Material: PBMCs. The receptor source for this set is a boy between 5 and 17 years old in good health and CMV-seronegative.

V usage is TRBV9 and J usage is TRBJ2-2; D gene unclear. V was pared by 5 bases and J by 6 bases, with 11 bases between. The CDR3 length is 13 residues. The germline gives CDR1 SGDLS, CDR2 YYNGEE. CDR3 residues: CASRQTESGELFF. CDR3 coding DNA: TGTGCCAGCAGACAAACGGAGTCCGGGGAGCTGTTTTTT.

The CDR3 nucleotides read TGTGCCAGCAGCTCGGACAGGGGCTACGAGCAGTACTTC. Translation: CASSSDRGYEQYF. V gene TRBV7-2 combines with J gene TRBJ2-7; 9 bases line up with TRBD1. V lost 4 bases and J lost 3; bases outside the gene matches: 1. The V gene's germline CDR1 is SGHTA and CDR2 FQGNSA. CDR3 length equals 13 residues.

DNA of the CDR3: TGTGCCAGCAGGCCGAGGGGGCGAAGCAATCAGCCCCAGCATTTT. The encoded protein is CASRPRGRSNQPQHF. The genes are TRBV2 and TRBJ1-5; 7 bases match TRBD1. The J segment lost 1 base and the V segment lost 6 bases, leaving 6 bases of the junction unmatched. CDR1 and CDR2 (germline): SNHLY, FYNNEI. The CDR3 is 15 residues long.

The chain links TRBV7-8 to TRBJ2-5; tentatively, D is TRBD2 (5 bases). Germline V gives CDR1 SGHVS, CDR2 FQNEAQ. This CDR3 comprises 14 residues. The V end was cut by 4 bases, the J end by 1 base, with 10 bases between. CDR3 loop: CASSSREVQETQYF. CDR3 DNA: TGTGCCAGCAGCTCCCGGGAAGTCCAAGAGACCCAGTACTTC.

The gene calls are TRBV5-4 and TRBJ1-2; possibly TRBD1 for D (6 bases). Per germline, CDR1 SGHNT and CDR2 YYREEE (reference sequence). This CDR3 spans 14 amino acids. The germline V and J ends were trimmed by 0 bases and 6 bases, with 12 bases remaining between them. The DNA of the CDR3 is TGTGCCAGCAGCTTGGCCATAAGACAGGATGGCTACACCTTC. This codes for CASSLAIRQDGYTF.

J is TRBJ2-7 and V is TRBV9; TRBD2 is a possible D gene (6 bases). Trimming removed 3 bases from V and 4 bases from J, with 20 bases in between. This CDR3 has 16 residues. CDR1 is SGDLS, CDR2 YYNGEE, per germline. The CDR3 reads CASSASDKRARYEQYF. CDR3 nucleotide sequence: TGTGCCAGCAGCGCCTCCGATAAGCGGGCGAGATACGAGCAGTACTTC.

The V and J genes are TRBV4-1 and TRBJ2-6; D ambiguous. The V end was cut by 1 base, the J end by 0 bases, with 7 bases between. Germline V gene data show CDR1 as MGHRA and CDR2 as YSYEKL. This CDR3 is built from 16 residues. This chain's CDR3 is CASSQVSLSGANVLTF. The CDR3 DNA follows: TGCGCCAGCAGCCAAGTAAGCCTCTCTGGGGCCAACGTCCTGACTTTC.

V and J are TRBV7-8 and TRBJ1-2; no firm D call. The CDR3 is made up of 15 amino acids. Germline CDR1 and CDR2: SGHVS and FQNEAQ. V dropped 5 bases and J dropped 3 bases, with 16 bases sitting between them. CDR3 region: CASSPLRRSYYGYTF. CDR3 DNA: TGTGCCAGCAGCCCCCTTAGGAGGTCCTACTATGGCTACACCTTC. Based on the CDR3 plus reference TRBV7-8 and TRBJ1-2, the full variable domain is GAGVSQSPRYKVAKRGQDVALRCDPISGHVSLFWYQQALGQGPEFLTYFQNEAQLDKSGLPSDRFFAERPEGSVSTLKIQRTQQEDSAVYLCASSPLRRSYYGYTFGSGTRLTVV.

This chain uses TRBV28 with TRBJ1-1; 8 nucleotides match TRBD1. This CDR3 has 14 residues. Trimming cost V 6 bases and J 3 bases; bases outside gene matches: 6. Germline V gives CDR1 MDHEN, CDR2 SYDVKM. CDR3 in amino acids: CASRRTGWDTEAFF. In nucleotides, the CDR3 is TGTGCCAGCAGGAGGACAGGGTGGGACACTGAAGCTTTCTTT. Filled out from reference TRBV28 and TRBJ1-1, the complete variable domain reads DVKVTQSSRYLVKRTGEKVFLECVQDMDHENMFWYRQDPGLGLRLIYFSYDVKMKEKGDIPEGYSVSREKKERFSLILESASTNQTSMYLCASRRTGWDTEAFFGQGTRLTVV.

On this clone: The sample contains more than one DNA sequence encoding this CDR3. CDR3 coding DNA: TGTGCCAGCAGCTTGCCCCAGGAGACCCAGTACTTC. It translates to CASSLPQETQYF. J is TRBJ2-5 and V is TRBV5-4; D call uncertain. Germline V gene lookup returns CDR1 SGHNT and CDR2 YYREEE (reference sequence). The CDR3 is made up of 12 amino acids. Deletions cut 1 base from V and 5 bases from J, with 6 bases between.

This chain uses TRBV14 with TRBJ2-1; D uncertain. CDR3 length equals 14 residues. Germline CDR1 SGHDN, CDR2 FVKESK. Trimming pared 3 bases from V and 10 bases from J, leaving 16 bases between. CDR3 bases: TGTGCCAGCAGCCAGGTCTACCCCCCAGGAGAGCAGTTCTTC. It yields the protein CASSQVYPPGEQFF.

The rearrangement links TRBV5-6 to TRBJ1-5, with D perhaps matching TRBD1 (6 bases). Trimming took off 2 bases at V and 7 bases at J, with 10 bases between the two ends. The CDR3 consists of 13 residues. Germline V gives CDR1 SGHDT, CDR2 YYEEEE. The CDR3 nucleotides read TGTGCCAGCAGCTTTACAGGGTCCCAGCCCCAGCATTTT. Protein product: CASSFTGSQPQHF.

V and J are TRBV27 and TRBJ1-2; no reliable D call. Trimming took off 10 bases at V and 1 base at J, with 22 bases between the two ends. CDR3 length: 16 residues. The germline V gene encodes CDR1 MNHEY and CDR2 SMNVEV (reference sequence). As DNA, the CDR3 is TGTGCCACCCACACCCTAGCAGGACCACTTAACTATGGCTACACCTTC. Protein product: CATHTLAGPLNYGYTF.

The chain uses TRBV29-1 and TRBJ1-2; tentatively, D is TRBD1 (5 bases). The CDR3 runs 11 residues. V lost 6 bases, J lost 4 bases, and 9 bases lay in between. The V gene's germline CDR1 is SQVTM and CDR2 ANQGSEA. The CDR3 region is CSVSGSYGYTF. The CDR3 DNA reads as TGCAGCGTCTCAGGGTCCTATGGCTACACCTTC.

This chain connects TRBV2 to TRBJ2-2, with D unresolved. The V gene lost 3 bases and the J gene lost 14 bases, with 22 bases spanning the gap. The CDR3 sequence is 15 residues long. Germline loops: CDR1 SNHLY, CDR2 FYNNEI. CDR3 sequence (DNA): TGTGCCAGCAGTGAGGGTATTGCGAGGCCTACTGGACTGTTTTTT. Translating it yields CASSEGIARPTGLFF.

V and J are TRBV30 and TRBJ1-2; no definite D call. Trimming removed 5 bases at V and 2 bases at J, with 6 bases between. The CDR3 contains 11 residues. Germline CDR1 and CDR2: GTSNPN and SVGIG (reference sequence). CDR3 protein: CAWLQNYGYTF. In DNA, the CDR3 is TGTGCCTGGCTACAGAACTATGGCTACACCTTC.

V gene TRBV4-1 combines with J gene TRBJ1-2, with 7 bases matching TRBD1. V trimming: 1 base; J trimming: 2 bases; junction bases outside the gene matches: 1. The CDR3 runs to 14 residues. CDR1 and CDR2 from the germline V gene are MGHRA and YSYEKL. The CDR3, as DNA: TGCGCCAGCAGCCAAGTACAGGGGAACTATGGCTACACCTTC. Translation: CASSQVQGNYGYTF.

This chain connects TRBV9 to TRBJ2-6, with 8 bases lining up with TRBD1. The CDR3 has 17 residues. J gave up 1 base and V 2 bases, and 5 bases lay outside the gene matches. Germline V CDR1 and CDR2: SGDLS, YYNGEE. This CDR3 is CASSVRQGASGANVLTF. In nucleotides, the CDR3 is TGTGCCAGCAGCGTGAGGCAGGGGGCTTCTGGGGCCAACGTCCTGACTTTC.

The CDR3 is CASSLGGRSNEQFF. CDR3 in DNA: TGTGCCAGCAGCTTAGGGGGGAGGTCCAATGAGCAGTTCTTC. This chain uses TRBV7-2 with TRBJ2-1, with a possible D match to TRBD2 (6 bases). V lost 1 base, J lost 6 bases, and 10 bases lay in between. Per germline, CDR1 SGHTA and CDR2 FQGNSA. The CDR3 spans 14 residues.

The chain combines TRBV7-9 with TRBJ2-7; TRBD1 aligns across 7 bases. The ends lost 5 bases at V and 6 bases at J; junction bases unmatched: 4. Germline loops: CDR1 SEHNR, CDR2 FQNEAQ (reference sequence). CDR3 length: 12 amino acids. CDR3 DNA: TGTGCCAGCAGCCCCGGGACAGCCGAGCAGTACTTC. This encodes CASSPGTAEQYF.

The genes are TRBV20-1 and TRBJ1-2; D call uncertain. This CDR3 is 10 amino acids long. Per germline, CDR1 DFQATT and CDR2 SNEGSKA (reference sequence). V lost 6 bases to trimming and J lost 2 bases, with 4 bases between them. CDR3 nucleotide sequence: TGCAGTGCCGGGAACTATGGCTACACCTTC. Protein product: CSAGNYGYTF.

This chain connects TRBV5-5 to TRBJ1-3; no clear D. Germline V gene sequence: CDR1 SGHKS, CDR2 YYEKEE (reference sequence). V lost 4 bases and J lost 1, with 12 bases in between. CDR3 length equals 15 residues. The CDR3 region is CASSTDNPSGNTIYF. The CDR3, as DNA: TGTGCCAGCAGCACTGACAACCCTTCTGGAAACACCATATATTTT.

V usage is TRBV15 and J usage is TRBJ2-1; no clear D gene. This CDR3 has 12 residues. Trimming cost V 1 base and J 6 bases, with 4 bases left between them. Germline CDR1 is LNHNV and CDR2 is YYDKDF (reference sequence). The chain's CDR3 is CATSRVSNEQFF. Written as DNA, the CDR3 is TGTGCCACCAGCAGAGTCAGCAATGAGCAGTTCTTC.

For this clone: The same CDR3 can be traced to other DNA sequences in this sample. V usage is TRBV6-5 and J usage is TRBJ1-2; D is ambiguous. The V gene lost 2 bases and the J gene lost 0 bases, with 4 bases spanning the gap. Germline lookup yields CDR1 MNHEY and CDR2 SVGAGI. CDR3 size: 13 residues. The CDR3 loop is CASSYDSNYGYTF. CDR3 in DNA: TGTGCCAGCAGTTACGACTCTAACTATGGCTACACCTTC.

The chain combines TRBV5-6 with TRBJ2-7, with D tentatively TRBD1 (6 bases). The germline V and J ends were trimmed by 4 bases and 1 base, with 21 bases remaining between them. The CDR3 sequence is 17 residues long. Germline V gene data show CDR1 as SGHDT and CDR2 as YYEEEE. CDR3 DNA: TGTGCCAGCAGCGACCGGGACATCGGATACCCTTCCTACGAGCAGTACTTC. Translating gives CASSDRDIGYPSYEQYF.

For the CDR3, the DNA is TGTGCCAGCAGTGCAGGGCGGAATAGCAATCAGCCCCAGCATTTT. Its protein product is CASSAGRNSNQPQHF. V is TRBV6-1 and J is TRBJ1-5, with a tentative D call TRBD1 (5 bases). V lost 4 bases, J lost 0 bases, and 10 bases lay in between. This CDR3 has 15 amino acids. Germline lookup yields CDR1 MNHNS and CDR2 SASEGT.